The rows below give T cell receptor beta chains drawn from one sample of a study of T cell repertoires in cytomegalovirus infection. These receptors are not linked to any known antigen. MiXCR, applied by TCRdb to the reads, yields one record per CDR3 protein. The sample records approximately 730,000 distinct CDR3 sequences, roughly 33% being singletons. Sequencing used cultured PBMCs, obtained from culture after CMV antigen stimulation. These receptors all come from a human donor in good health (CMV status not recorded). Some clones in this sample may be carry-over from other donors' samples. Both conserved end residues are part of each CDR3. Fields, in order: J gene, V gene, clone size, D gene, CDR3 protein, CDR3 DNA. D genes are given only for firm matches. Clone size is stated in some rows and not others, as once, few, many or a class when expanded.

TRBJ1-4 TRBV10-3 . . CAISESRGNKALLFF TGTGCCATCAGTGAGTCGCGAGGTAACAAAGCCCTACTGTTTTTT
TRBJ2-7 TRBV11-2 few . CASSLGIRGLDEQYF TGTGCCAGCAGCTTAGGAATTCGGGGGTTAGACGAGCAGTACTTC
TRBJ1-1 TRBV12-5 few . CASVRGGGTEAFF TGTGCTAGTGTCCGGGGGGGGGGGACTGAAGCTTTCTTT
TRBJ2-1 TRBV18 . . CASSPPIAGRNEQFF TGTGCCAGCTCACCACCTATAGCAGGGCGGAATGAGCAGTTCTTC
TRBJ2-1 TRBV6-5 . . CASSYSFGQSQFF TGTGCCAGCAGTTACTCGTTTGGGCAGAGTCAGTTCTTC
TRBJ2-1 TRBV7-2 many TRBD2 CASSLPGGIHEQFF TGTGCCAGCAGCTTACCGGGAGGTATCCATGAGCAGTTCTTC
TRBJ2-5 TRBV7-2 few . CASSTDLYQETQYF TGTGCCAGCAGCACGGACTTGTACCAAGAGACCCAGTACTTC
TRBJ2-7 TRBV12-3/TRBV12-4 few TRBD1 CASSLGLGQGPYEQYF TGTGCCAGCAGTTTAGGTTTGGGACAGGGTCCCTACGAGCAGTACTTC
TRBJ2-3 TRBV28 . TRBD2 CASGGTSGIWDTQYF TGTGCCAGCGGTGGGACTAGCGGGATTTGGGATACGCAGTATTTT
TRBJ2-5 TRBV12-3/TRBV12-4 . . CASSFRVETQYF TGTGCCAGCAGTTTTAGGGTGGAGACCCAGTACTTC
TRBJ2-1 TRBV6-1 . . CASSAVLLRDEQFF TGTGCCAGCAGTGCGGTACTGCTTCGAGATGAGCAGTTCTTC
TRBJ2-2 TRBV6-2/TRBV6-3 . TRBD2 CASITAGAYTGELFF TGTGCCAGCATTACAGCGGGAGCTTACACCGGGGAGCTGTTTTTT
TRBJ1-5 TRBV7-9 few TRBD1 CASSPRTGGAQPQHF TGTGCCAGCAGCCCGCGGACAGGGGGAGCTCAGCCCCAGCATTTT
TRBJ1-4 TRBV5-6 . TRBD1 CASKGASATNEKLFF TGTGCCAGCAAGGGGGCGAGCGCAACTAATGAAAAACTGTTTTTT
TRBJ1-1 TRBV4-1 . . CASSQDPTEAFF TGCGCCAGCAGCCAAGATCCAACTGAAGCTTTCTTT
TRBJ1-1 TRBV12-5 . . CASGQIGEAFF TGTGCTAGTGGTCAGATCGGTGAAGCTTTCTTT
TRBJ2-5 TRBV7-2 . . CASSPTVGQETQYF TGTGCCAGCAGCCCGACGGTGGGACAAGAGACCCAGTACTTC
TRBJ2-7 TRBV7-8 many TRBD2 CASSPLGLVASTYEQYF TGTGCCAGCAGCCCCCTAGGACTAGTCGCAAGTACCTACGAGCAGTACTTC
TRBJ1-1 TRBV6-2/TRBV6-3 . . CASSSWRRGAFF TGTGCCAGCAGTTCGTGGCGGAGAGGGGCTTTCTTT
TRBJ2-1 TRBV7-8 few . CASTCEQFF TGTGCCAGCACTTGTGAGCAGTTCTTC
TRBJ1-1 TRBV10-3 few TRBD1 CAISESTGQAVAFF TGTGCCATCAGTGAGTCGACGGGACAGGCAGTAGCTTTCTTT
TRBJ1-2 TRBV5-6 . TRBD1 CASSHWDRGTNYGYTF TGTGCCAGCAGCCATTGGGACAGGGGAACTAACTATGGCTACACCTTC
TRBJ1-2 TRBV5-5 . . CASSIQTGPTLLRYTF TGTGCCAGCAGCATCCAAACAGGGCCGACCCTTTTACGCTACACCTTC
TRBJ2-5 TRBV7-9 . TRBD1 CASRAGTVEETQYF TGTGCCAGCAGGGCCGGGACAGTTGAAGAGACCCAGTACTTC
TRBJ2-3 TRBV6-6 few TRBD2 CASSYSAERGGQDTQYF TGTGCCAGCAGTTACTCAGCGGAACGGGGGGGTCAAGATACGCAGTATTTT
TRBJ2-7 TRBV15 once TRBD2 CATSRDRGGDEQYF TGTGCCACCAGCAGAGATCGGGGGGGCGACGAGCAGTACTTC
TRBJ2-5 TRBV28 . . CASSYRTLMTQYF TGTGCCAGCAGCTACAGGACGTTAATGACCCAGTACTTC
TRBJ1-2 TRBV10-3 . . CAVEDANYGYTF TGTGCCGTTGAGGACGCGAACTATGGCTACACCTTC
TRBJ2-1 TRBV7-2 once . CASSPLAPAYSYNEQFF TGTGCCAGCAGCCCCCTAGCCCCCGCGTACTCCTACAATGAGCAGTTCTTC
TRBJ2-2 TRBV19 few TRBD1 CASKGGTTGELFF TGTGCCAGTAAAGGGGGCACCACCGGGGAGCTGTTTTTT
TRBJ2-3 TRBV7-9 . . CASLGENTDTQYF TGTGCCAGCTTGGGTGAGAACACAGATACGCAGTATTTT
TRBJ2-5 TRBV10-3 . TRBD2 CAISGGYQETQYF TGTGCCATCAGCGGGGGGTACCAAGAGACCCAGTACTTC
TRBJ2-7 TRBV10-2 few . CASSDRDAQYF TGCGCCAGCAGTGATAGGGACGCGCAGTACTTC
TRBJ2-5 TRBV18 . . CASSPPARTATQYF TGTGCCAGCTCACCACCGGCTAGAACGGCGACCCAGTACTTC
TRBJ2-5 TRBV6-1 few . CASSWRRTEQETQYF TGTGCCAGTTCCTGGAGACGGACGGAACAAGAGACCCAGTACTTC
TRBJ2-7 TRBV6-5 . . CASSRTGEQYF TGTGCCAGCAGCAGAACGGGGGAGCAGTACTTC
TRBJ2-7 TRBV11-2 . . CASSLIKTPYEQYF TGTGCCAGCAGCTTGATCAAGACCCCTTACGAGCAGTACTTC
TRBJ2-4 TRBV30 . TRBD2 CAWREVAGVPDIQYF TGTGCCTGGAGAGAAGTAGCGGGAGTACCCGACATTCAGTACTTC
TRBJ2-2 TRBV7-8 . TRBD1 CASSLGRTGGDTGELFF TGTGCCAGCAGCCTGGGCCGGACAGGTGGGGACACCGGGGAGCTGTTTTTT
TRBJ2-3 TRBV2 once . CASSGTSATNQYF TGTGCCAGCAGCGGGACCTCGGCAACGAATCAGTATTTT
TRBJ2-7 TRBV28 . . CASIRTGSYEQYF TGTGCCAGCATTCGGACGGGGTCCTACGAGCAGTACTTC
TRBJ1-4 TRBV7-2 many . CASSPRGWANEKLFF TGTGCCAGCAGCCCGAGGGGGTGGGCTAATGAAAAACTGTTTTTT
TRBJ1-3 TRBV4-1 few . CASSQWGPGNTIYF TGCGCCAGCAGCCAATGGGGGCCTGGAAACACCATATATTTT
TRBJ2-2 TRBV4-3 few TRBD1 CASSHELTGGFRTGERPELFF TGCGCCAGCAGCCATGAACTAACAGGGGGTTTTCGAACGGGAGAAAGACCGGAGCTGTTTTTT
TRBJ2-1 TRBV18 . . CASSPPSGRGLEQFF TGTGCCAGCTCACCACCGTCCGGGCGGGGGCTTGAGCAGTTCTTC
TRBJ1-5 TRBV19 few . CASQRGHPGGSSNQPQHF TGTGCCAGTCAGAGGGGCCACCCCGGGGGCTCAAGCAATCAGCCCCAGCATTTT
TRBJ2-4 TRBV6-1 . TRBD1 CASSSVGTGFIQYF TGTGCCAGCAGCTCAGTTGGGACAGGGTTCATTCAGTACTTC
TRBJ2-1 TRBV19 many TRBD1 CATRDRGPYNEQFF TGTGCCACTAGAGACAGGGGTCCCTACAATGAGCAGTTCTTC